The rows below give T cell receptor beta chains drawn from one sample of a study of blood T cell repertoires in COVID-19. TCRdb's table, derived via immunoSEQ multiplex PCR, lists solely in-frame clones and lacks some. This sample has 400,000 or so clones; around nine tenths occur once, and the top ten carry 3%. The sample consisted of peripheral blood. The receptor source for this set is a human donor in a cohort sampled during active COVID-19. Each CDR3 is given with its conserved first and last residue. Each record gives: J gene, clone size, V gene, D gene, CDR3 DNA, CDR3 protein. A D gene is named only where the DNA matches it firmly. The size of a clone is reported for some rows only, either as once, few or many, or as a class for expanded clones.

TRBJ1-2 - TRBV7-8 TRBD1 TGTGCCAGCAGCAAGGGGGTAGGGACAGGGGACCTCTATGGCTACACCTTC CASSKGVGTGDLYGYTF
TRBJ2-1 - TRBV7-9 - TGTGCCAGCAGCTTTGCGGTGAGCTCCTACAATGAGCAGTTCTTC CASSFAVSSYNEQFF
TRBJ2-5 - TRBV15 - TGTGCCACCAGCGCGGGCAGCCAAGAGACCCAGTACTTC CATSAGSQETQYF
TRBJ2-1 - TRBV7-3 TRBD1 TGTGCCAGCAGCCTGGACAGGGGGGAATACAATGAGCAGTTCTTC CASSLDRGEYNEQFF
TRBJ1-1 - TRBV6-5 - TGTGCCAGCAGCCCGCCGGGGGAAGGGTCGGCTTTCTTT CASSPPGEGSAFF
TRBJ1-2 - TRBV28 TRBD1 TGTGCCAGCAGTCAGGGGGGTTGGGGCTACACCTTC CASSQGGWGYTF
TRBJ2-7 - TRBV4-1 - TGCGCCAGCAGCCCACTCGCGCTAGCGAACTCCTACGAGCAGTACTTC CASSPLALANSYEQYF
TRBJ2-3 - TRBV13 TRBD1 TGTGCCAGCAGCTCCCGGACAGGGTCCTTTGGGGACACAGATACGCAGTATTTT CASSSRTGSFGDTDTQYF
TRBJ1-2 - TRBV2 - TGTGCCAGCAGGAGCAGGGCTTTAAACTATGGCTACACCTTC CASRSRALNYGYTF
TRBJ1-2 - TRBV7-9 - TGTGCCAGCAGCTTAGGATCGGAGAACGGCTACACCTTC CASSLGSENGYTF
TRBJ2-3 - TRBV6-5 TRBD1 TGTGCCAGCACCCACGACAGGGGCCCCACAGATACGCAGTATTTT CASTHDRGPTDTQYF
TRBJ2-7 - TRBV30 TRBD2 TGTGCCTGGAGTGTACTGTCTACTAGCGGGAGGGCCTTTTACGAGCAGTACTTC CAWSVLSTSGRAFYEQYF
TRBJ2-1 - TRBV24-1 - TGTGCCACCAGTGGGGGGGGCGGGTCTGACTACAATGAGCAGTTCTTC CATSGGGGSDYNEQFF
TRBJ2-3 - TRBV5-1 - TGCGCCAGCAGCCTGGGCCCAGGGAGGTCGGATACGCAGTATTTT CASSLGPGRSDTQYF
TRBJ2-1 - TRBV6-5 TRBD2 TGTGCCAGCACCTTCGGACTAGCCTACAATGAGCAGTTCTTC CASTFGLAYNEQFF
TRBJ1-1 - TRBV27 - TGTGCCAGCAGTTTATTCGCAGGTTTGGACACTGAAGCTTTCTTT CASSLFAGLDTEAFF
TRBJ1-4 - TRBV12-3/TRBV12-4 - TGTGCCAGCAGTTTTTACCCCGGGGAACTGTTTTTT CASSFYPGELFF
TRBJ2-2 few TRBV6-4 - TGTGCCAGCAGTCCAGGAAACACCGGGGAGCTGTTTTTT CASSPGNTGELFF
TRBJ1-1 - TRBV6-2/TRBV6-3 TRBD1 TGTGCCAGCAGTTATACAGGGGGCGTTGAAGCTTTCTTT CASSYTGGVEAFF
TRBJ1-2 - TRBV4-1 TRBD1 TGCGCCAGCAGCCCCCAAGGCGGGGCGACAGGGGGCGGCTATGGCTACACCTTC CASSPQGGATGGGYGYTF
TRBJ2-1 - TRBV29-1 - TGCAGCGTTGGGGGGGAGAGGGGTTCCTACAATGAGCAGTTCTTC CSVGGERGSYNEQFF
TRBJ2-5 once TRBV3-1/TRBV3-2 TRBD2 TGTGCCAGCAGCCAAGCCTGGGGGACTAGCGGGGGGAGCGAGACCCAGTACTTC CASSQAWGTSGGSETQYF
TRBJ1-5 few TRBV12-3/TRBV12-4 - TGTGCCAGCAGTCGGGGCGGGGGTCAGCCCCAGCATTTT CASSRGGGQPQHF
TRBJ1-2 once TRBV6-5 TRBD1 TGTGCCAGCAGTTCCATCGGGAACAGGGGTACCTATGGCTACACCTTC CASSSIGNRGTYGYTF
TRBJ1-2 - TRBV30 - TGTGCCTGGATCCCACTTACGACGGGGGTGAACTATGGCTACACCTTC CAWIPLTTGVNYGYTF
TRBJ2-5 - TRBV5-1 - TGCGCCAGCAGCCAAAGGGGGTTACCGGCGCAAGAGACCCAGTACTTC CASSQRGLPAQETQYF
TRBJ2-2 - TRBV3-1/TRBV3-2 - TGTGCCAGCAGCCCTTGGGGGACACCTAACACCGGGGAGCTGTTTTTT CASSPWGTPNTGELFF
TRBJ2-7 - TRBV13 - TGTGCCAGCAGCGAGGACAGAGCCTACGAGCAGTACTTC CASSEDRAYEQYF
TRBJ2-2 - TRBV19 - TGTGCCAGTAGCACGGGGGACCCCGGGGAGCTGTTTTTT CASSTGDPGELFF
TRBJ1-5 - TRBV7-2 - TGTGCCAGCAGCTTAGGGTGGGGGGGCGCGTTTCAGCCCCAGCATTTT CASSLGWGGAFQPQHF
TRBJ2-2 - TRBV2 TRBD1 TGTGCCAGCAACGCCGACAGGGGGCCCGGGGAGCTGTTTTTT CASNADRGPGELFF
TRBJ2-7 - TRBV6-1 TRBD2 TGTGCCAGCAGTGAGGGGTTAGCGGGGGTTTACGAGCAGTACTTC CASSEGLAGVYEQYF
TRBJ2-2 - TRBV5-1 TRBD1 TGCGCCAGCAGCAACGGACAGGTGGGGACCGGGGAGCTGTTTTTT CASSNGQVGTGELFF
TRBJ2-5 - TRBV10-3 - TGTGCCATCAGGGTCAGGGTTGACAGACAAGAGACCCAGTACTTC CAIRVRVDRQETQYF
TRBJ1-6 - TRBV5-1 - TGCGCCAGCAGACACTCACAGGAAGATAATTCACCCCTCCACTTT CASRHSQEDNSPLHF
TRBJ2-5 - TRBV3-1/TRBV3-2 - TGTGCCAGCAGCCAGCGAACGGGGACCCAGTACTTC CASSQRTGTQYF
TRBJ1-1 - TRBV9 TRBD1 TGTGCCAGCAGCGTATCGTGGGGGACAGATCCTAACACTGAAGCTTTCTTT CASSVSWGTDPNTEAFF
TRBJ1-2 - TRBV14 TRBD1 TGTGCCAGCAGCCTTAACATAGGGACAGATGGCTACACCTTC CASSLNIGTDGYTF
TRBJ2-6 - TRBV28 TRBD2 TGTGCCACCGGGGGGGACCTAGGGGCCAACGTCCTGACTTTC CATGGDLGANVLTF
TRBJ2-3 - TRBV19 - TGTGCCAGTAGTATGTCCGGGGTCACGGATACGCAGTATTTT CASSMSGVTDTQYF
TRBJ1-2 - TRBV5-8 - TGTGCCAGCAGCAGGGGTCGAAACTATGGCTACACCTTC CASSRGRNYGYTF
TRBJ1-3 - TRBV7-9 TRBD1 TGTGCCAGCAGCTTAAGACAGGGGGAGCCTGGAAACACCATATATTTT CASSLRQGEPGNTIYF
TRBJ2-7 - TRBV27 - TGTGCCAGCAGGAAGACCGGGACAATCTACGAGCAGTACTTC CASRKTGTIYEQYF
TRBJ2-7 - TRBV24-1 TRBD1 TGTGCCACCAGTGAACCAGGGGGCCGGCAGTACTTC CATSEPGGRQYF
TRBJ1-5 - TRBV7-2 - TGTGCCAGCAGCACGGGGGCCAGCGGGGACAATCAGCCCCAGCATTTT CASSTGASGDNQPQHF
TRBJ2-7 - TRBV2 TRBD1 TGTGCCAGCAGGGGGGACAGGAACTCCTACGAGCAGTACTTC CASRGDRNSYEQYF
TRBJ1-1 - TRBV25-1 TRBD1 TGTGCCAGCGGACAGGGTTTGAGGGGAGCTTTCTTT CASGQGLRGAFF
TRBJ1-6 - TRBV7-2 - TGTGCCAGCAGCTTACAGAGCGGGTCACCCCTCCACTTT CASSLQSGSPLHF
TRBJ2-7 - TRBV20-1 TRBD2 TGCAGTGCTAGTCGGGGGGTCCACTACGAGCAGTACTTC CSASRGVHYEQYF
TRBJ2-3 - TRBV28 TRBD1 TGTGCCAGCATGCTCGGGACAGCAGATACGCAGTATTTT CASMLGTADTQYF